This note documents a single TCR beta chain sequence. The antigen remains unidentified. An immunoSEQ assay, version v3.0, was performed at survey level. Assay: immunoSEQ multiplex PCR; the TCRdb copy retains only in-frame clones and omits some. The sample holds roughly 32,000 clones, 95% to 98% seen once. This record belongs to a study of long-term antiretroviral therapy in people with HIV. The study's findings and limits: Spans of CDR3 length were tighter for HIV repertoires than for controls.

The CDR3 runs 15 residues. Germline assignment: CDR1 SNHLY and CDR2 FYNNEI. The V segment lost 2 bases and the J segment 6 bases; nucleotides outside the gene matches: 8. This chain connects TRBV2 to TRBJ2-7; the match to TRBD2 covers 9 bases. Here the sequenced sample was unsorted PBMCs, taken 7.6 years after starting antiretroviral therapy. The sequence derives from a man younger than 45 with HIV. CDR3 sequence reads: CASSESSGITGEQYF. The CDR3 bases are TGTGCCAGCAGTGAATCTAGCGGGATAACCGGCGAGCAGTACTTC. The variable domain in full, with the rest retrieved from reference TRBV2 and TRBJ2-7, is EPEVTQTPSHQVTQMGQEVILRCVPISNHLYFYWYRQILGQKVEFLVSFYNNEISEKSEIFDDQFSVERPDGSNFTLKIRSTKLEDSAMYFCASSESSGITGEQYFGPGTRLTVT.